These 32 T cell receptor beta chains came from one sample sequenced in a study of OX40 agonist ivuxolimab in advanced cancers. Assay used: immunoSEQ multiplex PCR; TCRdb lists only in-frame clones, some missing. The repertoire holds tens of thousands of clones, with about nine tenths as singletons. The material sequenced was CD4+ or CD8+ T cells sorted from blood, taken in a trial of the OX40 agonist ivuxolimab. The receptors shown here come from an adult with an advanced solid tumor such as melanoma, head and neck, liver or kidney cancer.

The chain carries TRBV9 and TRBJ2-6; no reliable D call. The CDR3 has 17 amino acids. Trimming pared 2 bases from V and 0 bases from J, leaving 12 bases between. CDR1 is SGDLS and CDR2 is YYNGEE in the germline V gene. The CDR3 DNA is TGTGCCAGCAGCGTGTCAGGTGCGGTCTCTGGGGCCAACGTCCTGACTTTC. Its protein product is CASSVSGAVSGANVLTF.

V and J are TRBV6-5 and TRBJ2-2; D gene uncertain. The germline gives CDR1 MNHEY, CDR2 SVGAGI. This CDR3 is built from 13 residues. V shed 1 base and J shed 2 bases, with 2 bases lying between them. The CDR3 nucleotides are TGTGCCAGCAGTTACTTCAACACCGGGGAGCTGTTTTTT. Translating gives CASSYFNTGELFF.

This sequence joins TRBV6-5 and TRBJ2-5, with 11 bases lining up with TRBD2. Germline values: CDR1 MNHEY, CDR2 SVGAGI. Trimming removed 2 bases from V and 5 bases from J; junction bases left unmatched: 7. The CDR3 is 16 amino acids. The CDR3 DNA reads TGTGCCAGCAGTTACGGAGGACTAGCGGGTGATGAGACCCAGTACTTC. Its translation: CASSYGGLAGDETQYF.

The chain links TRBV27 to TRBJ2-1; D not certain. V was pared by 3 bases and J by 7 bases, with 16 bases between. From germline, CDR1 is MNHEY and CDR2 SMNVEV (reference sequence). CDR3 length: 15 amino acids. The DNA for the CDR3 is TGTGCCAGCAGTTTTATCGGACCCGGAAGGAATGAGCAGTTCTTC. Its protein product is CASSFIGPGRNEQFF.

The chain employs TRBV5-4 and TRBJ2-2; no reliable D call. The CDR3 extends over 13 amino acids. The V end was cut by 7 bases, the J end by 7 bases, with 14 bases between. Germline CDR1 and CDR2: SGHNT and YYREEE (reference sequence). Here the CDR3 reads CASWIEPGGELFF. The CDR3 nucleotides are TGTGCCAGCTGGATCGAGCCTGGCGGGGAGCTGTTTTTT.

This chain joins TRBV14 and TRBJ1-1; 7 positions match TRBD1. V lost 3 bases to trimming and J lost 3 bases; unmatched junction nucleotides: 13. Per germline, CDR1 SGHDN and CDR2 FVKESK. The CDR3 has 17 residues. The CDR3 protein is CASSHYGTANFHTEAFF. DNA of the CDR3: TGTGCCAGCAGCCATTACGGGACAGCAAATTTTCACACTGAAGCTTTCTTT.

V gene TRBV4-1 combines with J gene TRBJ2-7, with D possibly matching TRBD2 (6 bases). V dropped 2 bases and J dropped 0 bases, with 8 bases sitting between them. Germline V gene data show CDR1 as MGHRA and CDR2 as YSYEKL. CDR3 length: 14 residues. The CDR3 nucleotides are TGCGCCAGCAGCCAACGACTAGGCTCCTACGAGCAGTACTTC. This sequence encodes CASSQRLGSYEQYF.

The V call is TRBV7-9, the J call TRBJ1-1, with 9 bases aligning to TRBD1. V trimming: 5 bases; J trimming: 6 bases; junction bases outside the gene matches: 7. This CDR3 spans 14 amino acids. The germline V gene has CDR1 SEHNR and CDR2 FQNEAQ (reference sequence). The CDR3 sequence: CASSPGQGEAEAFF. In DNA, the CDR3 is TGTGCCAGCAGCCCGGGACAGGGAGAGGCTGAAGCTTTCTTT.

This rearrangement joins TRBV15 to TRBJ2-7; 11 bases map to TRBD1. The tail of the sequence fits TRBJ2-5 better, so the J call may be wrong. Germline CDR1 reads LNHNV; CDR2 reads YYDKDF (reference sequence). This CDR3 comprises 15 residues. Here the CDR3 DNA reads TGTGCCACCAGCCCGGGACAGGGGGTCCAAGAGACCCAGTACTTC. This encodes CATSPGQGVQETQYF.

The rearrangement joins TRBV7-9 to TRBJ2-1; D is tentatively TRBD1 or TRBD2 (6 bases each). CDR1 SEHNR and CDR2 FQNEAQ come from the germline V gene (reference sequence). V lost 5 bases to trimming and J lost 1 base, with 12 bases between them. This CDR3 contains 15 residues. In DNA, the CDR3 is TGTGCCAGCAGCGAAGGGGGGCTGTCCTACAATGAGCAGTTCTTC. It yields the protein CASSEGGLSYNEQFF. Drawing the rest from reference TRBV7-9 and TRBJ2-1, the complete variable domain is DTGVSQNPRHKITKRGQNVTFRCDPISEHNRLYWYRQTLGQGPEFLTYFQNEAQLEKSRLLSDRFSAERPKGSFSTLEIQRTEQGDSAMYLCASSEGGLSYNEQFFGPGTRLTVL.

The CDR3 sequence is CASSLPFTYNEQFF. The DNA of the CDR3 is TGTGCCAGCAGCTTACCGTTCACCTACAATGAGCAGTTCTTC. The rearrangement joins TRBV13 to TRBJ2-1; D uncertain. The CDR3 runs to 14 residues. CDR1 and CDR2 (germline): PRHDT, FYEKMQ (reference sequence). V was trimmed by 2 bases and J by 2 bases, leaving 7 bases between them. Drawing the rest from reference TRBV13 and TRBJ2-1, the complete variable domain is AAGVIQSPRHLIKEKRETATLKCYPIPRHDTVYWYQQGPGQDPQFLISFYEKMQSDKGSIPDRFSAQQFSDYHSELNMSSLELGDSALYFCASSLPFTYNEQFFGPGTRLTVL.

This sequence joins TRBV28 and TRBJ2-1; TRBD1 matches 8 bases. Germline V gene lookup returns CDR1 MDHEN and CDR2 SYDVKM. The CDR3 runs 18 residues. V was pared by 4 bases and J by 0 bases, with 11 bases of the junction left unmatched. In DNA form, the CDR3 reads TGTGCCAGCAGTTCGTCGTCCAGGGGGCCAAGCTCCTACAATGAGCAGTTCTTC. Translating it yields CASSSSSRGPSSYNEQFF.

The CDR3 nucleotides are TGTGCCAGCAGCGAGCCGACTAGCGGCTACAATGAGCAGTTCTTC. This gives the protein CASSEPTSGYNEQFF. This sequence joins TRBV28 and TRBJ2-1; 9 nucleotides agree with TRBD2. Germline trimming cut 6 bases from V and 3 bases from J; bases unmatched to any gene: 6. This CDR3 has 15 amino acids. The germline V gene encodes CDR1 MDHEN and CDR2 SYDVKM.

The CDR3 region is CASRETSVYYNEQFF. The DNA of the CDR3 is TGTGCCAGCAGGGAGACTAGCGTTTACTACAATGAGCAGTTCTTC. The chain uses TRBV6-4 and TRBJ2-1; 8 bases map to TRBD2. This CDR3 region has 15 residues. Unmatched junction bases numbered 7, after V lost 6 bases and J lost 3 bases. CDR1 and CDR2 from the germline V gene are MRHNA and SNTAGT.

The chain uses TRBV28 and TRBJ2-2, with unresolved D. Trimming stripped 3 bases from V and 0 bases from J, with 11 bases between. Germline CDR1 reads MDHEN; CDR2 reads SYDVKM. This CDR3 region has 16 residues. The CDR3 nucleotides are TGTGCCAGCAGTTTTGTGGGTGGGACGAACACCGGGGAGCTGTTTTTT. Translated: CASSFVGGTNTGELFF.

The chain combines TRBV28 with TRBJ2-7, with 7 bases aligning to TRBD2. The V gene end was trimmed by 5 bases and the J gene end by 4 bases; junction bases not matched to a gene: 8. Germline V CDR1 and CDR2: MDHEN, SYDVKM. The CDR3 covers 14 residues. The CDR3 DNA reads as TGTGCCAGCAGTCCGGGTCTAGCGGTTTACGAGCAGTACTTC. Protein product: CASSPGLAVYEQYF. The full variable domain, in which reference TRBV28 and TRBJ2-7 provide the parts outside the CDR3, is DVKVTQSSRYLVKRTGEKVFLECVQDMDHENMFWYRQDPGLGLRLIYFSYDVKMKEKGDIPEGYSVSREKKERFSLILESASTNQTSMYLCASSPGLAVYEQYFGPGTRLTVT.

The chain has TRBV4-1 and TRBJ1-5; no firm D call. This CDR3 contains 15 residues. Trimming cost V 0 bases and J 7 bases, with 13 bases left between them. Germline V CDR1 and CDR2: MGHRA, YSYEKL. The CDR3 is CASSQDGEGRQPQHF. CDR3 DNA: TGCGCCAGCAGCCAAGATGGGGAGGGTAGGCAGCCCCAGCATTTT.

This chain joins TRBV28 and TRBJ1-1; the D gene is possibly TRBD1 (5 bases). The CDR3 extends over 13 amino acids. The V end was cut by 5 bases, the J end by 7 bases, with 14 bases between. Per the germline V gene, CDR1 is MDHEN and CDR2 is SYDVKM. CDR3 in DNA: TGTGCCAGCAGTGACAGCCTCCAGGTTGAAGCTTTCTTT. Its protein is CASSDSLQVEAFF.

This rearrangement joins TRBV29-1 to TRBJ2-3; D call uncertain. The CDR3 has 11 amino acids. V lost 0 bases to trimming and J lost 8 bases, with 6 bases between them. Germline V gives CDR1 SQVTM, CDR2 ANQGSEA. CDR3 loop: CSVEDLGTQYF. CDR3 nucleotides: TGCAGCGTTGAAGATCTGGGTACGCAGTATTTT.

The CDR3 loop reads CASSGDITRENEQFF. The CDR3 region has the DNA TGTGCCAGCTCTGGTGACATTACCAGGGAAAATGAGCAGTTCTTC. V and J are TRBV18 and TRBJ2-1; D perhaps matches TRBD1 (5 bases). This CDR3 spans 15 amino acids. V lost 6 bases, J lost 7 bases, and 19 bases lay in between. CDR1 is KGHSH, CDR2 LQKENI, per germline. Full variable domain (outside the CDR3, taken from reference TRBV18 and TRBJ2-1): NAGVMQNPRHLVRRRGQEARLRCSPMKGHSHVYWYRQLPEEGLKFMVYLQKENIIDESGMPKERFSAEFPKEGPSILRIQQVVRGDSAAYFCASSGDITRENEQFFGPGTRLTVL.

The rearrangement links TRBV4-1 to TRBJ2-1, with TRBD1 matching over 9 bases. CDR3 size: 15 residues. In germline, CDR1 is MGHRA, CDR2 YSYEKL. The V segment lost 4 bases and the J segment 8 bases; nucleotides outside the gene matches: 9. CDR3 in amino acids: CASSPSDRGGDEQFF. DNA for the CDR3: TGCGCCAGCAGCCCTTCGGACAGGGGTGGGGATGAGCAGTTCTTC.

As concerns this clone: The sample has other DNA sequences that encode this CDR3 too. The genes are TRBV28 and TRBJ1-2; D not resolved. Germline V gene lookup returns CDR1 MDHEN and CDR2 SYDVKM. The CDR3 length is 13 residues. With 3 bases removed from V and 0 bases from J, the gap between germline ends came to 5 bases. DNA of the CDR3: TGTGCCAGCAGTTTCCGGACTAACTATGGCTACACCTTC. As protein: CASSFRTNYGYTF.

The V call is TRBV19, the J call TRBJ2-7, with 12 bases aligning to TRBD2. Germline trimming cut 1 base from V and 3 bases from J; bases unmatched to any gene: 1. Germline-derived CDR1 and CDR2 are LNHDA and SQIVND (reference sequence). This CDR3 contains 15 residues. The CDR3 is CASSIGTSGIYEQYF. CDR3 bases: TGTGCCAGTAGTATAGGGACTAGCGGGATCTACGAGCAGTACTTC.

In nucleotides, the CDR3 is TGTGCCAGCAGTTACAGGGTAGAGTACGAGCAGTACTTC. Translation gives CASSYRVEYEQYF. V gene TRBV27 combines with J gene TRBJ2-7; TRBD1 is a possible D gene (6 bases). The CDR3 has 13 residues. Trimming cost V 4 bases and J 4 bases, with 11 bases left between them. CDR1 and CDR2 from the germline V gene are MNHEY and SMNVEV (reference sequence).

This clone was recorded once. The chain carries TRBV4-1 and TRBJ1-1, with no clear D. The CDR3 has 15 residues. Germline CDR1 and CDR2: MGHRA and YSYEKL. V was pared by 2 bases and J by 1 base, with 11 bases between. Here the CDR3 DNA reads TGCGCCAGCAGCCAACTGCCAGGCCAGAACACTGAAGCTTTCTTT. Translated, it gives CASSQLPGQNTEAFF.

This chain joins TRBV7-9 and TRBJ2-1, with 9 bases aligning to TRBD1. The CDR3 runs to 15 residues. V lost 4 bases, J lost 7 bases, and 8 bases stayed unmatched. Germline V gene lookup returns CDR1 SEHNR and CDR2 FQNEAQ (reference sequence). The CDR3 is CASSSGDRGWNEQFF. CDR3 sequence (DNA): TGTGCCAGCAGCTCAGGAGACAGGGGGTGGAATGAGCAGTTCTTC.

The chain's CDR3 is CASSDQYGATDTQYF. The CDR3 DNA reads TGTGCCAGCAGCGACCAGTACGGGGCTACAGATACGCAGTATTTT. The chain uses TRBV11-2 and TRBJ2-3; D may be TRBD1 or TRBD2 (5 bases each). V lost 5 bases and J lost 3, with 15 bases in between. The CDR3 loop spans 15 amino acids. Germline assignment: CDR1 SGHAT and CDR2 FQNNGV.

The chain is built from TRBV19 and TRBJ1-1; unclear D gene. V lost 2 bases, J lost 6 bases, and 7 bases lay in between. CDR3 length: 12 amino acids. Germline V gives CDR1 LNHDA, CDR2 SQIVND (reference sequence). The CDR3 DNA is TGTGCCAGTAGTATAAGGCACTCTGAAGCTTTCTTT. This gives the protein CASSIRHSEAFF.

The rearrangement links TRBV9 to TRBJ2-1; 11 bases are shared with TRBD2. The V and J ends lost 4 bases and 3 bases, in that order; junction bases with no gene match: 3. Germline CDR1 SGDLS, CDR2 YYNGEE. This CDR3 spans 15 amino acids. CDR3 in DNA: TGTGCCAGCAGCCCAACTAGCGGGGGCTACAATGAGCAGTTCTTC. Protein: CASSPTSGGYNEQFF. Full variable domain (rest looked up from reference TRBV9 and TRBJ2-1): DSGVTQTPKHLITATGQRVTLRCSPRSGDLSVYWYQQSLDQGLQFLIQYYNGEERAKGNILERFSAQQFPDLHSELNLSSLELGDSALYFCASSPTSGGYNEQFFGPGTRLTVL.

This chain links TRBV27 with TRBJ1-2, with unresolved D. Trimming took off 5 bases at V and 7 bases at J, with 17 bases between the two ends. CDR1 is MNHEY, CDR2 SMNVEV, per germline (reference sequence). The CDR3 has 14 amino acids. The CDR3 DNA is TGTGCCAGCAGTCCCTCTTCCGGGAACGGTGGCTACACCTTC. Translating it yields CASSPSSGNGGYTF.

The chain joins TRBV27 to TRBJ2-7, with a weak D call TRBD2 (5 bases). Germline values: CDR1 MNHEY, CDR2 SMNVEV (reference sequence). V lost 7 bases and J 6 bases, leaving 16 bases between the germline ends. The CDR3 length is 13 residues. CDR3 sequence: CASTTQRGLEQYF. For the CDR3, the DNA is TGTGCCAGCACTACCCAACGAGGGCTCGAGCAGTACTTC.

The V and J genes are TRBV27 and TRBJ2-1; D possibly corresponds to TRBD1 (5 bases). There are 15 residues in the CDR3. The germline gives CDR1 MNHEY, CDR2 SMNVEV (reference sequence). The V gene lost 5 bases and the J gene lost 4 bases, with 15 bases spanning the gap. This chain's CDR3 is CASSIGTGEYNEQFF. The CDR3 DNA reads as TGTGCCAGCAGTATAGGAACAGGAGAGTACAATGAGCAGTTCTTC.